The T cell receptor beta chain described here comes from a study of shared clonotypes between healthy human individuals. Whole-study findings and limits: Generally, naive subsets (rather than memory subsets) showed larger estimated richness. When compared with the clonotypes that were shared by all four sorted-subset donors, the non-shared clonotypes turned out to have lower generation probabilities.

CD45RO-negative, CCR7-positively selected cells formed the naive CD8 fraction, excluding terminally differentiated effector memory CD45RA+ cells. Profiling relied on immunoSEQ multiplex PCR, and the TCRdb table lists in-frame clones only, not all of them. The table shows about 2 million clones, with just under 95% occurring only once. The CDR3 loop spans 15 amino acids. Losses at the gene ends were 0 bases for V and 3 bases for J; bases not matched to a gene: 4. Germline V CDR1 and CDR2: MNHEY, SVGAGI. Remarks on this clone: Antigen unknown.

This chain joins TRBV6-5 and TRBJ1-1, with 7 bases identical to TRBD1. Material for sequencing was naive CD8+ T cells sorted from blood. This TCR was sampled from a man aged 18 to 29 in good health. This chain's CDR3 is CASSYSSGGYTEAFF. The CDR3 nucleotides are TGTGCCAGCAGTTACTCTTCAGGGGGGTACACTGAAGCTTTCTTT.